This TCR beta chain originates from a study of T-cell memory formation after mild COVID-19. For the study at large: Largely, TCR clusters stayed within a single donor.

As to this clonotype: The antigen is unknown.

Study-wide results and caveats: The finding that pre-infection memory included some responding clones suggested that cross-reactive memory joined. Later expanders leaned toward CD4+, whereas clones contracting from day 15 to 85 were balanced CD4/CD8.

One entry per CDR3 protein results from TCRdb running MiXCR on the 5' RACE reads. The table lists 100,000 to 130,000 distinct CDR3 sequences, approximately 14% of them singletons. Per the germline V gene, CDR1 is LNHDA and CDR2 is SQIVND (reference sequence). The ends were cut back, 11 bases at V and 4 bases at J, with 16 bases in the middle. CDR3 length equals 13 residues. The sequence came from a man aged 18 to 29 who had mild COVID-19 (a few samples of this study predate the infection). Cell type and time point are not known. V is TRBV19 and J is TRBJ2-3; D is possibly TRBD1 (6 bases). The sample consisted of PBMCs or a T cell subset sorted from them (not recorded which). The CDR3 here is CAVGAGSADTQYF. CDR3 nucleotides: TGTGCCGTGGGGGCAGGGTCGGCAGATACGCAGTATTTT. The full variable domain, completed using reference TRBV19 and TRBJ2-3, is DGGITQSPKYLFRKEGQNVTLSCEQNLNHDAMYWYRQDPGQGLRLIYYSQIVNDFQKGDIAEGYSVSREKKESFPLTVTSAQKNPTAFYLCAVGAGSADTQYFGPGTRLTVL.